The clone carrying this T cell receptor (beta chain) occurred once. Germline CDR1 reads MGHDK; CDR2 reads SYGVNS. The CDR3 is 15 amino acids. The data are from a study of technical replicates of blood from a handful of donors. Sequencing used immunoSEQ multiplex PCR; TCRdb keeps in-frame clones, though not all of them. The data show more than 65,000 clones, about 94% seen once. The chain couples TRBV25-1 to TRBJ2-1, with 12 bases lining up with TRBD1. Specimen: T cells isolated from PBMCs. The receptor's source is a human donor in good health. As DNA, the CDR3 is TGTTCCTCGAAAGGGGACAGGGGGCAGATCGATGAGCAGTTCTTC. This encodes CSSKGDRGQIDEQFF.